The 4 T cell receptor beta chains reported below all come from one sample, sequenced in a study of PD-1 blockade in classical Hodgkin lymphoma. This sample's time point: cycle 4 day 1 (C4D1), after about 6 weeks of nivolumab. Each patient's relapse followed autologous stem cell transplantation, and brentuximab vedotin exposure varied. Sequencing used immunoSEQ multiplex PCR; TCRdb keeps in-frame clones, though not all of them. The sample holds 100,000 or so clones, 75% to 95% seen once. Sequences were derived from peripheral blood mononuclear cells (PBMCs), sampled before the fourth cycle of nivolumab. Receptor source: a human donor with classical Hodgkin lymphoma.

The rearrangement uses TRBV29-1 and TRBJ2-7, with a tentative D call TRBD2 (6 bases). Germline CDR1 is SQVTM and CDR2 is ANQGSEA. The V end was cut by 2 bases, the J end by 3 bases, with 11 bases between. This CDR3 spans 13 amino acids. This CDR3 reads CSVELTGDYEQYF. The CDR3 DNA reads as TGCAGCGTTGAATTAACGGGGGACTACGAGCAGTACTTC.

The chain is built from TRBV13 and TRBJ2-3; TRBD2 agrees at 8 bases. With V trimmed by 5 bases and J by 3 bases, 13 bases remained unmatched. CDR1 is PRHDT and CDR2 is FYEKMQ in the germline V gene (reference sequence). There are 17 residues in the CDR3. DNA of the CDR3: TGTGCCAGCAGCCCCCACCTAGGAGCGGGGGCTACAGATACGCAGTATTTT. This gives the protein CASSPHLGAGATDTQYF.

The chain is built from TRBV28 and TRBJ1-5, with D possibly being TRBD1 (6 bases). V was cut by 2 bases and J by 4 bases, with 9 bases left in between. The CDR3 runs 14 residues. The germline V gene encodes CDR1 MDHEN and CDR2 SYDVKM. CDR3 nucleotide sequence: TGTGCCAGCAGTTTACCTACAGGGAATCAGCCCCAGCATTTT. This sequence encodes CASSLPTGNQPQHF.

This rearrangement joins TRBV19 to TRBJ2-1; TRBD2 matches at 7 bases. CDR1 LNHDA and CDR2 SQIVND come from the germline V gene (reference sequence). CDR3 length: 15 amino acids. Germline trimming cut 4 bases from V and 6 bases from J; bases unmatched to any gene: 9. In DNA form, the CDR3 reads TGTGCCAGTAGTAAACTAGCGAGGCAGAGCAATGAGCAGTTCTTC. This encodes CASSKLARQSNEQFF.